This T cell receptor beta chain stems from a study of cytomegalovirus exposure and HLA in healthy donors. The PCR employed 60 Vbeta primers together with 13 Jbeta primers. Clones were sequenced by immunoSEQ multiplex PCR, and TCRdb holds only the in-frame ones, with some missing. The sample lists 85,000 to 100,000 clones, more than 75% seen once, with approximately 8.4% in the top ten. The V and J ends lost 7 bases and 1 base, in that order; junction bases with no gene match: 5. Germline CDR1 LNHDA, CDR2 SQIVND (reference sequence). This CDR3 comprises 14 residues. Input material: PBMCs. The genes are TRBV19 and TRBJ2-3, with 7 bases lining up with TRBD1. This clonotype originated in a human donor in good health. CDR3 in amino acids: CASTLTGGTDTQYF. CDR3 nucleotides: TGTGCCAGTACCCTTACAGGGGGCACAGATACGCAGTATTTT.